This note documents a single T cell receptor (beta chain) sequence. The sample originates from a study of blood T cell repertoires in COVID-19. Whole-study context: Sites in the United States, Italy and Spain provided acute and convalescent COVID-19 samples. PBMCs, B-cell-depleted T cells, or T cells provided the cDNA or gDNA that made up the material.

Original analysis: Quantification of nucleated cells was approximated via reference gene primer amplification. The repertoire was sequenced with immunoSEQ multiplex PCR; TCRdb's copy has only in-frame clones and lacks some. V and J calls and clone size come straight from that table; D and trimming were deduced from the DNA. This table holds approximately 35,000 clones, around nine tenths found once. Sequencing used peripheral blood. The TCR sequence derives from a man in his 60s with active COVID-19.

The CDR3 protein is CASKVGDVPGELFF. CDR3 nucleotide sequence: TGTGCCAGCAAGGTGGGAGATGTCCCCGGGGAGCTGTTTTTT. This sequence joins TRBV27 and TRBJ2-2, with a possible D match to TRBD2 (5 bases). The CDR3 runs to 14 residues. The V gene's germline CDR1 is MNHEY and CDR2 SMNVEV (reference sequence). The ends were cut back, 7 bases at V and 6 bases at J, with 15 bases in the middle.